The 26 T cell receptor beta chains below were found in one sample sequenced in a study of T cells in Graves' hyperthyroidism and ophthalmopathy (dated by TCRdb to between 2018 and 2021). Libraries were made using multiplex PCR. These reads were obtained on an Illumina HiSeq 2000. The TCR beta CDR3 regions were amplified from RNA transcripts. The first round of RT-PCR for the TCR CDR3 was performed with the HTBI primer set and the Qiagen OneStep RT-PCR kit. TCRdb reprocessing: public reads trimmed at Q25 with fastp, clones called with MiXCR, in-frame beta chains kept. Each CDR3 protein gets just one entry, which takes the most common genes and DNA from the rows behind it. Within this sample are approximately 690,000 distinct CDR3 sequences, with approximately 15% of them counted one time only. The top ten constitute approximately 12% of the sample. The sample was blood. The receptors originated from a woman aged 45 to 65 with Graves' ophthalmopathy.

Many counts were recorded for this clonotype. The CDR3 sequence: CSARVAGAAFF. In nucleotides, the CDR3 is TGCAGTGCTAGAGTGGCGGGTGCAGCTTTCTTT. The chain joins TRBV20-1 to TRBJ1-1, with D hard to call. Trimming took off 1 base at V and 10 bases at J, with 10 bases between the two ends. The CDR3 loop spans 11 amino acids. The germline gives CDR1 DFQATT, CDR2 SNEGSKA (reference sequence).

This clonotype showed up many times. The chain combines TRBV14 with TRBJ2-7; D possibly corresponds to TRBD1 (5 bases). Trimming took off 0 bases at V and 3 bases at J, with 12 bases between the two ends. CDR3 length: 15 amino acids. Germline loops: CDR1 SGHDN, CDR2 FVKESK. The CDR3 here is CASSQEFDRGYEQYF. The CDR3 bases are TGTGCCAGCAGCCAAGAATTCGACAGAGGCTACGAGCAGTACTTC.

This clonotype has just a few counts. The rearrangement links TRBV27 to TRBJ1-3; the D is unclear. The CDR3 length is 15 residues. Trimming removed 6 bases at V and 2 bases at J, with 14 bases between. Germline CDR1 MNHEY, CDR2 SMNVEV (reference sequence). CDR3 sequence: CASSRSRSAGNTIYF. The CDR3 DNA is TGTGCCAGCAGCCGGTCGAGATCGGCTGGAAACACCATATATTTT.

This clonotype was found many times. The genes are TRBV11-2 and TRBJ2-7, with D tentatively TRBD2 (6 bases). CDR3 length equals 16 residues. Germline V gene data show CDR1 as SGHAT and CDR2 as FQNNGV. V lost 1 base, J lost 2 bases, and 15 bases lay in between. In nucleotides, the CDR3 is TGTGCCAGCAGCTTAGGAAGTGCAGGGAGGACCTACGAGCAGTACTTC. It yields the protein CASSLGSAGRTYEQYF.

This clonotype was observed many times. The chain carries TRBV5-1 and TRBJ1-1, with a possible D match to TRBD1 (5 bases). The CDR3 loop spans 14 amino acids. Per the germline V gene, CDR1 is SGHRS and CDR2 is YFSETQ. The V gene lost 4 bases and the J gene lost 4 bases, with 14 bases spanning the gap. The CDR3 bases are TGCGCCAGCAGCGCCTTCGAGGGGAGCACTGAAGCTTTCTTT. This sequence encodes CASSAFEGSTEAFF.

Points on this clonotype: A much larger clone differs by one base, so this may be a read error. This chain connects TRBV5-1 to TRBJ2-7; the D gene is possibly TRBD1 (5 bases). V was cut by 4 bases and J by 3 bases, with 20 bases left in between. This CDR3 has 16 residues. CDR1 is SGHRS, CDR2 YFSETQ, per germline. The CDR3 here is CASSTAGNLNLYEQYF. In DNA form, the CDR3 reads TGCGCCAGCAGCACTGCAGGGAACCTTAACCTCTACGAGCAGTACTTC.

This clonotype has only a few counts. This rearrangement joins TRBV6-2 or TRBV6-3 to TRBJ1-6, with D uncertain. The CDR3 runs to 11 residues. Germline V lookup: CDR1 MNHEY, CDR2 SVGEGT. Trimming left V 4 bases short and J 14 bases short, with 9 bases between. CDR3: CASSSTRALHF. CDR3 coding DNA: TGTGCCAGCAGTTCTACGCGGGCCCTCCACTTT.

At least ten counts were recorded for this clonotype. The chain carries TRBV2 and TRBJ2-1; TRBD2 matches at 9 bases. This CDR3 has 17 amino acids. Trimming cost V 6 bases and J 0 bases; bases outside gene matches: 9. Germline loops: CDR1 SNHLY, CDR2 FYNNEI. This CDR3 reads CASRIFSGSGSYNEQFF. The CDR3 bases are TGTGCCAGCAGGATCTTTAGCGGGAGTGGCTCCTACAATGAGCAGTTCTTC. Based on the CDR3 plus reference TRBV2 and TRBJ2-1, the full variable domain is EPEVTQTPSHQVTQMGQEVILRCVPISNHLYFYWYRQILGQKVEFLVSFYNNEISEKSEIFDDQFSVERPDGSNFTLKIRSTKLEDSAMYFCASRIFSGSGSYNEQFFGPGTRLTVL.

This chain connects TRBV30 to TRBJ2-3, with a possible D match to TRBD2 (6 bases). Germline V gene data show CDR1 as GTSNPN and CDR2 as SVGIG (reference sequence). V was trimmed by 4 bases and J by 4 bases, leaving 18 bases between them. The CDR3 runs to 15 residues. CDR3 nucleotide sequence: TGTGCCTGGAAAGAGGGGCCATCGGGGGCAGATACGCAGTATTTT. It yields the protein CAWKEGPSGADTQYF.

This clonotype was detected many times. This chain connects TRBV18 to TRBJ2-5; D gene ambiguous. Trimming cost V 2 bases and J 5 bases, with 15 bases left between them. The CDR3 length is 15 residues. In germline, CDR1 is KGHSH, CDR2 LQKENI. The CDR3: CASSPNLVQHETQYF. In DNA, the CDR3 is TGTGCCAGCTCACCAAATCTAGTTCAGCATGAGACCCAGTACTTC. The full variable domain, completed using reference TRBV18 and TRBJ2-5, is NAGVMQNPRHLVRRRGQEARLRCSPMKGHSHVYWYRQLPEEGLKFMVYLQKENIIDESGMPKERFSAEFPKEGPSILRIQQVVRGDSAAYFCASSPNLVQHETQYFGPGTRLLVL.

At least ten counts were recorded for this clonotype. V gene TRBV2 combines with J gene TRBJ1-3, with D unresolved. Germline CDR1 and CDR2: SNHLY and FYNNEI. The CDR3 length is 15 residues. V shed 3 bases and J shed 0 bases, with 9 bases lying between them. DNA of the CDR3: TGTGCCAGCAGTGAGAGCGTGACCTCTGGAAACACCATATATTTT. This encodes CASSESVTSGNTIYF.

This clonotype was seen at least ten times. V and J are TRBV7-3 and TRBJ2-1; 7 positions match TRBD1. Trimming removed 0 bases from V and 9 bases from J; junction bases left unmatched: 11. This CDR3 comprises 16 residues. Germline-derived CDR1 and CDR2 are SGHTA and FQGTGA. The CDR3 spells CASSLTGGAVGSEQFF. In DNA form, the CDR3 reads TGTGCCAGCAGCTTAACAGGGGGCGCGGTGGGAAGTGAGCAGTTCTTC. The full variable domain, completed using reference TRBV7-3 and TRBJ2-1, is GAGVSQTPSNKVTEKGKYVELRCDPISGHTALYWYRQSLGQGPEFLIYFQGTGAADDSGLPNDRFFAVRPEGSVSTLKIQRTERGDSAVYLCASSLTGGAVGSEQFFGPGTRLTVL.

This clonotype showed up just a few times. The chain has TRBV13 and TRBJ1-3, with D tentatively TRBD1 (6 bases). The CDR3 covers 17 residues. Germline V gives CDR1 PRHDT, CDR2 FYEKMQ (reference sequence). Trimming stripped 5 bases from V and 0 bases from J, with 17 bases between. Written as DNA, the CDR3 is TGTGCCAGCAGCCGGGGGCCCTCGATGAACTCTGGAAACACCATATATTTT. Amino acid sequence: CASSRGPSMNSGNTIYF.

Many counts were recorded for this clonotype. J is TRBJ2-1 and V is TRBV20-1; no reliable D call. CDR1 DFQATT and CDR2 SNEGSKA come from the germline V gene (reference sequence). Trimming cost V 1 base and J 2 bases, with 6 bases left between them. The CDR3 runs 13 residues. The CDR3 region is CSARGQAYNEQFF. As DNA, the CDR3 is TGCAGTGCTAGAGGCCAGGCCTACAATGAGCAGTTCTTC.

J is TRBJ2-7 and V is TRBV6-5; 7 bases are shared with TRBD2. Germline CDR1 MNHEY, CDR2 SVGAGI. Trimming removed 8 bases from V and 7 bases from J; junction bases left unmatched: 14. This CDR3 contains 14 residues. The CDR3 DNA is TGTGCCAGCGTTCGGGACTACCTATTGGGGGAGCAGTACTTC. Protein sequence: CASVRDYLLGEQYF.

The chain couples TRBV24-1 to TRBJ2-1; 8 nucleotides match TRBD2. Germline CDR1 is KGHDR and CDR2 is SFDVKD. This CDR3 has 17 amino acids. Losses at the gene ends were 0 bases for V and 6 bases for J; bases not matched to a gene: 9. In DNA form, the CDR3 reads TGTGCCACCAGTGATTTGGCCGGGACTAGGGGCCCCAATGAGCAGTTCTTC. The encoded protein is CATSDLAGTRGPNEQFF.

The sample holds many counts of this clonotype. Relative to the germline gene, one junction end is altered; a read error may explain this. The V and J genes are TRBV4-1 and TRBJ2-7, with TRBD2 matching 11 bases. The germline CDR1 and CDR2 sequences are MGHRA and YSYEKL. This CDR3 contains 15 residues. The CDR3 loop is CASSQVSGRAYEQYF. CDR3 DNA sequence: TGTGCCAGCAGCCAAGTTAGCGGGAGGGCCTACGAGCAGTACTTC.

The sample holds many counts of this clonotype. The rearrangement uses TRBV11-2 and TRBJ2-7, with D unclear. Germline V gene lookup returns CDR1 SGHAT and CDR2 FQNNGV. The CDR3 loop spans 12 amino acids. V was clipped by 5 bases and J by 7 bases, with 12 bases between them. The CDR3 DNA is TGTGCCAGCAGCCGACATCCGCGGGAGCAGTACTTC. Residues: CASSRHPREQYF. The variable domain in full, completed from reference TRBV11-2 and TRBJ2-7, reads EAGVAQSPRYKIIEKRQSVAFWCNPISGHATLYWYQQILGQGPKLLIQFQNNGVVDDSQLPKDRFSAERLKGVDSTLKIQPAKLEDSAVYLCASSRHPREQYFGPGTRLTVT.

At least ten counts were recorded for this clonotype. The chain uses TRBV2 and TRBJ1-2; no reliable D call. This CDR3 is built from 12 residues. Germline V lookup: CDR1 SNHLY, CDR2 FYNNEI. V was trimmed by 9 bases and J by 2 bases, leaving 10 bases between them. The CDR3 sequence is CARCGENYGYTF. Here the CDR3 DNA reads TGTGCCAGGTGCGGGGAGAACTATGGCTACACCTTC.

This clonotype was seen more than once but under ten times. The V gene is TRBV6-5, the J gene TRBJ1-2; D is unclear. The CDR3 is made up of 14 amino acids. CDR1 MNHEY and CDR2 SVGAGI come from the germline V gene. The V gene lost 2 bases and the J gene lost 2 bases, with 9 bases spanning the gap. CDR3 residues: CASSYPSGNYGYTF. CDR3 in DNA: TGTGCCAGCAGTTACCCGAGCGGGAACTATGGCTACACCTTC.

Many counts were recorded for this clonotype. The chain joins TRBV20-1 to TRBJ2-7; 12 bases are a match to TRBD2. This CDR3 region has 14 residues. V lost 4 bases and J lost 7; bases outside the gene matches: 8. Germline V gene sequence: CDR1 DFQATT, CDR2 SNEGSKA (reference sequence). CDR3 in DNA: TGCAGTGCTAACCGACTAGCGGGAGCAGATGAGCAGTACTTC. This encodes CSANRLAGADEQYF.

V usage is TRBV28 and J usage is TRBJ2-7, with unresolved D. The germline CDR1 and CDR2 sequences are MDHEN and SYDVKM. V was clipped by 11 bases and J by 2 bases, with 16 bases between them. The CDR3 covers 13 residues. CDR3 DNA: TGTGCCGCTTTTGGAGCCCCAGCCTACGAGCAGTACTTC. This sequence encodes CAAFGAPAYEQYF.

This clonotype was counted ten times or more. Germline and junction disagree at one end, which may indicate a read error. V and J are TRBV28 and TRBJ2-7, with D unresolved. CDR3 size: 15 residues. CDR1 is MDHEN and CDR2 is SYDVKM in the germline V gene. The CDR3: CASSLSSGPSYGQYF. The CDR3 DNA reads as TGTGCCAGCAGTTTATCTAGTGGGCCAAGCTACGGGCAGTACTTC.

This clonotype was detected ten times or more. This rearrangement joins TRBV28 to TRBJ2-1; 7 bases map to TRBD2. CDR3 length: 16 amino acids. The junction had 12 bases not matched to a gene; V was cut back by 6 bases and J by 4 bases. Germline V gives CDR1 MDHEN, CDR2 SYDVKM. The CDR3 here is CASSPYSGQNYNEQFF. The CDR3 region has the DNA TGTGCCAGCAGCCCATATAGCGGGCAGAATTACAATGAGCAGTTCTTC.

This clonotype was recorded many times. The chain links TRBV28 to TRBJ2-3; D is unclear. Trimming cost V 3 bases and J 2 bases, with 12 bases left between them. The CDR3 is 15 amino acids. In germline, CDR1 is MDHEN, CDR2 SYDVKM. CDR3 nucleotide sequence: TGTGCCAGCAGTTTCGGAGAGGCCGCCACAGATACGCAGTATTTT. Translating it yields CASSFGEAATDTQYF. Based on the CDR3 plus reference TRBV28 and TRBJ2-3, the full variable domain is DVKVTQSSRYLVKRTGEKVFLECVQDMDHENMFWYRQDPGLGLRLIYFSYDVKMKEKGDIPEGYSVSREKKERFSLILESASTNQTSMYLCASSFGEAATDTQYFGPGTRLTVL.

The genes are TRBV7-3 and TRBJ1-5; 8 nucleotides agree with TRBD1. CDR3 length equals 17 residues. V trimming: 0 bases; J trimming: 5 bases; junction bases outside the gene matches: 9. Germline V lookup: CDR1 SGHTA, CDR2 FQGTGA. Here the CDR3 DNA reads TGTGCCAGCAGCTTAACGAGCAAGACAGGGGATGATCAGCCCCAGCATTTT. It is translated as CASSLTSKTGDDQPQHF.